The 30 T cell receptor beta chains below all came from one sample that was sequenced in a study of early T cells in non-severe SARS-CoV-2 infection (dated by TCRdb to the early 2020s). Preparation of the library involved 5' RACE. Sequenced using a NextSeq 500. The public reads were run again by TCRdb, first through fastp at Q25 and then through MiXCR, and only productive beta chains were kept. Rows with one shared CDR3 protein collapse into an entry with the most common genes and DNA. This sample lists tens of thousands of distinct CDR3 sequences; about 12% were detected once. The ten top clones hold 16% of the sample. The specimen sequenced was whole blood. Receptors were obtained from an adult who was a healthcare worker with PCR-confirmed SARS-CoV-2 infection or an uninfected control (not recorded which).

This clonotype was counted at least ten times. The chain carries TRBV29-1 and TRBJ1-1; D is possibly TRBD1 (5 bases). Germline-derived CDR1 and CDR2 are SQVTM and ANQGSEA. Deletions cut 7 bases from V and 2 bases from J, with 11 bases between. This CDR3 is built from 12 residues. CDR3 DNA: TGCAGCGGGGACGGCCTAAACACTGAAGCTTTCTTT. Amino acid sequence: CSGDGLNTEAFF.

There are a few counts of this clonotype. The gene calls are TRBV29-1 and TRBJ1-1; D remains ambiguous. This CDR3 spans 16 amino acids. CDR1 and CDR2 (germline): SQVTM, ANQGSEA. Between the trimmed V and J ends, which lost 5 bases and 4 bases, there was a span of 23 bases. CDR3 in amino acids: CSVSPKPGSYTTEAFF. For the CDR3, the DNA is TGCAGCGTTTCCCCCAAACCGGGCTCCTACACCACTGAAGCTTTCTTT.

This clonotype was seen more than once but under ten times. V and J are TRBV7-2 and TRBJ2-7; TRBD2 matches at 8 bases. CDR3 length: 14 residues. V dropped 3 bases and J dropped 4; count of bases not matched to a gene: 5. The germline V gene has CDR1 SGHTA and CDR2 FQGNSA. DNA for the CDR3: TGTGCCAGCAGCTTTAGCGGGGAAGGATACGAGCAGTACTTC. Residues: CASSFSGEGYEQYF.

Ten or more counts support this clonotype. V gene TRBV28 combines with J gene TRBJ1-2; 7 positions agree with TRBD1. The CDR3 totals 15 residues. The V segment lost 4 bases and the J segment 5 bases; nucleotides outside the gene matches: 10. Per germline, CDR1 MDHEN and CDR2 SYDVKM. Written as DNA, the CDR3 is TGTGCCAGCAGTTCGGCAGACAGGGACTTATATGGCTACACCTTC. This gives the protein CASSSADRDLYGYTF.

This clonotype has just a few counts. V gene TRBV6-5 combines with J gene TRBJ1-1, with D hard to call. CDR1 MNHEY and CDR2 SVGAGI come from the germline V gene. With 6 bases removed from V and 0 bases from J, the gap between germline ends came to 5 bases. The CDR3 is made up of 12 amino acids. This chain's CDR3 is CASRSMNTEAFF. For the CDR3, the DNA is TGTGCCAGCAGATCCATGAACACTGAAGCTTTCTTT.

The table lists this clonotype with many counts. V and J are TRBV6-6 and TRBJ2-1; 8 bases align to TRBD2. The CDR3 consists of 16 residues. V was pared by 6 bases and J by 8 bases, with 15 bases of the junction left unmatched. The germline V gene encodes CDR1 MNHNY and CDR2 SVGAGI (reference sequence). The CDR3 loop is CASSGSLAGWLDEQFF. Here the CDR3 DNA reads TGTGCCAGCAGCGGCTCTTTAGCGGGATGGTTGGATGAGCAGTTCTTC.

The rearrangement uses TRBV29-1 and TRBJ2-4; 7 nucleotides match TRBD2. The germline gives CDR1 SQVTM, CDR2 ANQGSEA. The CDR3 spans 15 residues. V gave up 4 bases and J gave up 3 bases; unmatched junction bases: 9. CDR3 protein: CSVVRSGGGKNIQYF. The DNA for the CDR3 is TGCAGCGTTGTTAGGAGTGGGGGGGGCAAAAACATTCAGTACTTC.

The chain recombines TRBV20-1 with TRBJ2-1; TRBD1 matches at 10 bases. Germline V CDR1 and CDR2: DFQATT, SNEGSKA (reference sequence). The CDR3 has 12 residues. The V segment lost 5 bases and the J segment 8 bases; nucleotides outside the gene matches: 3. The CDR3, as DNA: TGCAGTGCTTGGGACAGGGGAGATGAGCAGTTCTTC. This codes for CSAWDRGDEQFF.

This clonotype has ten or more counts. The V gene is TRBV5-8, the J gene TRBJ1-1; 9 bases map to TRBD1. Germline-derived CDR1 and CDR2 are SGHTS and YDEGEE. The CDR3 loop spans 16 amino acids. J lost 4 bases, V lost 3 bases, and 10 bases had no gene match. CDR3: CASSYRISTGGTEAFF. As DNA, the CDR3 is TGTGCCAGCAGCTACCGGATTTCGACAGGGGGCACTGAAGCTTTCTTT.

This clonotype was observed many times. The chain has TRBV20-1 and TRBJ2-3; D might be TRBD2 (5 bases). This CDR3 region has 15 residues. The V end lost 2 bases, the J end lost 0 bases, and 12 bases lay between the germline ends. In germline, CDR1 is DFQATT, CDR2 SNEGSKA (reference sequence). CDR3 nucleotides: TGCAGTGCTAGAAATAGGGAGACTAGCACAGATACGCAGTATTTT. It encodes CSARNRETSTDTQYF.

This clonotype was observed at least ten times. This chain uses TRBV7-3 with TRBJ2-3; tentative D call: TRBD2 (5 bases). From germline, CDR1 is SGHTA and CDR2 FQGTGA. The V end was cut by 3 bases, the J end by 4 bases, with 17 bases between. The CDR3 has 16 residues. The CDR3 here is CASSFKTGKGPDTQYF. The CDR3 region has the DNA TGTGCCAGCAGCTTTAAAACCGGGAAGGGCCCAGATACGCAGTATTTT.

This clonotype occurred a few times. CDR3 sequence reads: CASSSSTTFHSYNEQFF. DNA for the CDR3: TGTGCCAGCAGCTCCTCGACTACTTTCCACTCCTACAATGAGCAGTTCTTC. The V call is TRBV5-5, the J call TRBJ2-1, with D possibly matching TRBD2 (5 bases). CDR1 is SGHKS, CDR2 YYEKEE, per germline (reference sequence). Trimming removed 3 bases from V and 0 bases from J, with 16 bases in between. The CDR3 sequence is 17 residues long.

This clonotype was counted ten times or more. This sequence joins TRBV20-1 and TRBJ2-1; 9 bases align to TRBD2. J was trimmed by 8 bases and V by 4 bases; bases with no gene match: 12. Per germline, CDR1 DFQATT and CDR2 SNEGSKA (reference sequence). This CDR3 comprises 15 residues. CDR3 bases: TGCAGTGCTAACCCCAGGGATAGCGGGAGCCATGAGCAGTTCTTC. Amino acids: CSANPRDSGSHEQFF.

The chain carries TRBV28 and TRBJ2-7, with D perhaps TRBD1 (6 bases). Germline V CDR1 and CDR2: MDHEN, SYDVKM. The CDR3 spans 17 residues. The V end lost 2 bases, the J end lost 1 base, and 18 bases lay between the germline ends. CDR3 protein: CASSLNRAGAKSYEQYF. The CDR3 nucleotides are TGTGCCAGCAGTTTAAATCGAGCAGGGGCCAAGTCCTACGAGCAGTACTTC.

The sample holds many counts of this clonotype. V is TRBV7-2 and J is TRBJ2-5; 8 positions match TRBD1. The CDR3 totals 14 residues. V shed 5 bases, J shed 5 bases, and the junction held 7 bases outside the gene matches. Germline loops: CDR1 SGHTA, CDR2 FQGNSA. CDR3 DNA sequence: TGTGCCAGCAGCGCGCAGGGGGCGCGTGAGACCCAGTACTTC. It translates to CASSAQGARETQYF.

The V call is TRBV4-3, the J call TRBJ1-3; D gene uncertain. There are 15 residues in the CDR3. The V end was cut by 1 base, the J end by 0 bases, with 7 bases between. Germline V CDR1 and CDR2: LGHNA, YSLEER. CDR3 amino acids: CASSQGTASGNTIYF. CDR3 coding DNA: TGCGCCAGCAGCCAAGGCACGGCCTCTGGAAACACCATATATTTT.

This clonotype occurred many times. CDR3: CATVAETQYF. The CDR3, as DNA: TGTGCCACGGTGGCGGAGACCCAGTACTTC. This chain links TRBV7-9 with TRBJ2-5; D not certain. Germline CDR1 SEHNR, CDR2 FQNEAQ (reference sequence). The CDR3 is made up of 10 amino acids. Deletions cut 10 bases from V and 5 bases from J, with 8 bases between.

There are many counts of this clonotype. The rearrangement uses TRBV7-9 and TRBJ2-1; no definite D call. Germline CDR1 and CDR2: SEHNR and FQNEAQ (reference sequence). This CDR3 contains 12 residues. Trimming shortened V by 5 bases and J by 4 bases, and 6 bases separated the two germline ends. As DNA, the CDR3 is TGTGCCAGCAGCGCCCGTTACAATGAGCAGTTCTTC. Translating gives CASSARYNEQFF.

This clonotype was seen at least ten times. The chain joins TRBV29-1 to TRBJ1-1, with 7 bases identical to TRBD1. The junction had 6 bases not matched to a gene; V was cut back by 7 bases and J by 7 bases. The CDR3 is made up of 11 amino acids. Germline V CDR1 and CDR2: SQVTM, ANQGSEA. CDR3 sequence reads: CSATTGIEAFF. The CDR3 nucleotides read TGCAGCGCAACGACAGGGATTGAAGCTTTCTTT.

Ten or more counts support this clonotype. CDR3 sequence (DNA): TGTGCCAGCAGTTTCAACAATCAGCCCCAGCATTTT. Its protein product is CASSFNNQPQHF. The rearrangement links TRBV6-2 or TRBV6-3 to TRBJ1-5; D not certain. V was shortened by 4 bases and J by 3 bases, with 4 bases between the two germline ends. Germline CDR1 and CDR2: MNHEY and SVGEGT. The CDR3 contains 12 residues.

V usage is TRBV5-4 and J usage is TRBJ2-2; the match to TRBD1 covers 9 bases. Per germline, CDR1 SGHNT and CDR2 YYREEE (reference sequence). The CDR3 contains 16 residues. V lost 4 bases to trimming and J lost 6 bases; unmatched junction nucleotides: 10. In DNA, the CDR3 is TGTGCCAGCAGCCCCACCGGGACAGGGCGTTCCGGGGAGCTGTTTTTT. It translates to CASSPTGTGRSGELFF.

The chain combines TRBV11-3 with TRBJ2-2, with D possibly TRBD1 on 5 matching bases. V lost 4 bases to trimming and J lost 7 bases, with 13 bases between them. Germline V CDR1 and CDR2: SGHNT, YENEEA. The CDR3 has 14 amino acids. CDR3 in DNA: TGTGCCAGCAGCTCTACAGGAGCGAGCGGGGAGCTGTTTTTT. Its translation: CASSSTGASGELFF.

This clonotype was detected only a few times. This chain joins TRBV10-1 and TRBJ2-5; no clear D gene. Germline V gene data show CDR1 as WNHNN and CDR2 as SYGVQD (reference sequence). V lost 2 bases and J 5 bases, leaving 9 bases between the germline ends. This CDR3 comprises 13 residues. The CDR3 is CASSETPGETQYF. CDR3 DNA: TGCGCCAGCAGTGAGACGCCCGGGGAGACCCAGTACTTC.

There are a few counts of this clonotype. This chain connects TRBV18 to TRBJ2-7, with a weak D call TRBD2 (5 bases). Germline-derived CDR1 and CDR2 are KGHSH and LQKENI. The CDR3 loop spans 14 amino acids. V lost 3 bases and J 0 bases, leaving 9 bases between the germline ends. CDR3 loop: CASSPTGSSYEQYF. As DNA, the CDR3 is TGTGCCAGCTCACCCACGGGGAGCTCCTACGAGCAGTACTTC.

A note on this clonotype: The junction and the germline gene differ at one end; a read error may be behind it. V is TRBV4-2 and J is TRBJ2-1; 13 positions match TRBD2. There are 16 residues in the CDR3. Germline V CDR1 and CDR2: LGHNA, YNFKEQ. The chain's CDR3 is CAGSQKTSGRYNEQFF. CDR3 in DNA: TGTGCCGGCAGCCAAAAGACTAGCGGGAGGTACAATGAGCAGTTCTTC.

This sequence joins TRBV7-2 and TRBJ1-1, with TRBD1 matching over 7 bases. The CDR3 is 17 residues long. The ends lost 1 base at V and 0 bases at J; junction bases unmatched: 8. Germline V CDR1 and CDR2: SGHTA, FQGNSA. The CDR3 nucleotides are TGTGCCAGCAGCTTAGGCGGGACAGCTATCATGAACACTGAAGCTTTCTTT. The encoded protein is CASSLGGTAIMNTEAFF.

Many counts were recorded for this clonotype. The genes are TRBV5-1 and TRBJ2-1; TRBD2 agrees at 11 bases. The CDR3 is 14 amino acids. The junction had 5 bases not matched to a gene; V was cut back by 8 bases and J by 4 bases. From germline, CDR1 is SGHRS and CDR2 YFSETQ. CDR3 nucleotides: TGCGCCAGTCAGGGACTAGCGGCTTACAATGAGCAGTTCTTC. Its translation: CASQGLAAYNEQFF.

This clonotype was seen more than once but under ten times. The rearrangement uses TRBV7-8 and TRBJ1-1; no definite D call. This CDR3 region has 13 residues. V lost 6 bases to trimming and J lost 11 bases, with 19 bases between them. Germline CDR1 and CDR2: SGHVS and FQNEAQ. In DNA form, the CDR3 reads TGTGCCAGCAGTCCATTATGGCCCCCCGCCGCTTTCTTT. This gives the protein CASSPLWPPAAFF.

In this sample, this clonotype turned up many times. V and J are TRBV11-2 and TRBJ2-2; D remains unclear. The V end was cut by 8 bases, the J end by 5 bases, with 12 bases between. Germline values: CDR1 SGHAT, CDR2 FQNNGV. The CDR3 is 13 amino acids. The CDR3 loop is CASRPSETGELFF. CDR3 nucleotide sequence: TGTGCCAGCCGACCCAGTGAGACCGGGGAGCTGTTTTTT.

This chain uses TRBV5-6 with TRBJ1-1; 7 bases are a match to TRBD1. The CDR3 has 15 amino acids. Germline CDR1 is SGHDT and CDR2 is YYEEEE. With 4 bases clipped from V and 1 base from J, the junction kept 7 bases outside the gene matches. The CDR3: CASSPVDRRNTEAFF. The DNA for the CDR3 is TGTGCCAGCAGCCCCGTGGACAGGAGGAACACTGAAGCTTTCTTT.